Below, 17 T cell receptor beta chains from the same sample are listed, as sequenced in a study of T cells after yellow fever vaccination. Each CDR3 protein gets one entry after TCRdb re-called the 5' RACE reads with MiXCR. The repertoire holds roughly 330,000 distinct CDR3 sequences, with around 7% as singletons. This material consisted of PBMCs, taken 45 days after the first yellow fever vaccination. Source of these receptors: a man aged 18 to 30 who received the YFV17D yellow fever vaccine.

V usage is TRBV3-1 and J usage is TRBJ1-6; D gene ambiguous. CDR3 length equals 16 residues. Germline CDR1 reads LGHDT; CDR2 reads YNNKEL (reference sequence). V lost 1 base to trimming and J lost 3 bases, with 10 bases between them. This CDR3 is CASSQVDGSYNSPLHF. The CDR3 DNA reads as TGTGCCAGCAGCCAAGTAGACGGGAGCTATAATTCACCCCTCCACTTT.

The genes are TRBV20-1 and TRBJ2-3; D possibly matches TRBD1 or TRBD2 (5 bases each). This CDR3 comprises 14 residues. Trimming took off 6 bases at V and 6 bases at J, with 19 bases between the two ends. The V gene's germline CDR1 is DFQATT and CDR2 SNEGSKA (reference sequence). CDR3 residues: CSAPRGGGPDTQYF. The CDR3 bases are TGCAGTGCCCCTCGTGGTGGGGGACCCGATACGCAGTATTTT.

J is TRBJ2-2 and V is TRBV12-3 or TRBV12-4, with TRBD1 matching over 7 bases. The CDR3 sequence is 15 residues long. The J segment lost 0 bases and the V segment lost 7 bases, leaving 5 bases of the junction unmatched. CDR3 DNA sequence: TGTGCCAGCATGTGGGACAGATCGAACACCGGGGAGCTGTTTTTT. It is translated as CASMWDRSNTGELFF.

This clonotype has more than one count but fewer than ten. The rearrangement links TRBV4-3 to TRBJ2-2; D possibly corresponds to TRBD2 (6 bases). The V and J ends lost 0 bases and 5 bases respectively, with 13 bases between them. Per germline, CDR1 LGHNA and CDR2 YSLEER. CDR3 size: 16 residues. In DNA form, the CDR3 reads TGCGCCAGCAGCCAAGAACCTAGCGAAGGTACCGGGGAGCTGTTTTTT. Translation: CASSQEPSEGTGELFF.

This clonotype was detected ten times or more. The J gene is TRBJ2-3, the V gene TRBV12-3 or TRBV12-4; the D gene is possibly TRBD2 (7 bases). Trimming stripped 2 bases from V and 1 base from J, with 10 bases between. The length of the CDR3 is 15 residues. The CDR3 nucleotides read TGTGCCAGCAGTTTACGGGGGGCCGGCACAGATACGCAGTATTTT. It translates to CASSLRGAGTDTQYF.

This clonotype was seen only a few times. The chain carries TRBV6-2 or TRBV6-3 and TRBJ1-2; no definite D call. The V gene's germline CDR1 is MNHEY and CDR2 SVGEGT. The CDR3 has 13 residues. Trimming left V 7 bases short and J 7 bases short, with 16 bases between. The CDR3 loop reads CASTDEGFGGYTF. Written as DNA, the CDR3 is TGTGCCAGCACCGATGAGGGATTTGGTGGCTACACCTTC.

This clonotype showed up many times. The chain recombines TRBV7-9 with TRBJ2-3, with D tentatively TRBD2 (6 bases). The CDR3 is 17 residues long. Germline V CDR1 and CDR2: SEHNR, FQNEAQ (reference sequence). The V and J ends lost 5 bases and 1 base respectively, with 19 bases between them. The CDR3 sequence: CASSLTWGEIGTDTQYF. The DNA for the CDR3 is TGTGCCAGCAGCCTGACCTGGGGGGAGATAGGCACAGATACGCAGTATTTT.

This chain uses TRBV4-2 with TRBJ1-6; D is possibly TRBD1 (6 bases). This CDR3 is built from 15 residues. Germline lookup yields CDR1 LGHNA and CDR2 YNFKEQ. Deletions cut 1 base from V and 9 bases from J, with 13 bases between. CDR3 sequence reads: CASSQVEGGISPLHF. CDR3 DNA sequence: TGTGCCAGCAGCCAAGTGGAGGGGGGGATTTCACCCCTCCACTTT.

There are a few counts of this clonotype. V usage is TRBV6-1 and J usage is TRBJ2-7, with 7 bases identical to TRBD1. Looked up from germline, CDR1 is MNHNS and CDR2 is SASEGT. This CDR3 spans 15 amino acids. Losses at the gene ends were 8 bases for V and 0 bases for J; bases not matched to a gene: 10. DNA for the CDR3: TGTGCCAGCCCCCATCGCCGGGACAGCTCCTACGAGCAGTACGTC. Translation gives CASPHRRDSSYEQYV.

This clonotype was seen more than once but under ten times. The rearrangement joins TRBV20-1 to TRBJ2-2; D perhaps matches TRBD2 (7 bases). The germline V gene has CDR1 DFQATT and CDR2 SNEGSKA (reference sequence). V was trimmed by 7 bases and J by 9 bases, leaving 18 bases between them. This CDR3 is 13 amino acids long. The CDR3 DNA sequence: TGCAGTGTAGGGGGGGGTGGCCGTCGGGAGCTGTTTTTT. This gives the protein CSVGGGGRRELFF.

The genes are TRBV20-1 and TRBJ2-7, with D maybe TRBD1 (5 bases). The CDR3 is 13 amino acids. The V end lost 0 bases, the J end lost 6 bases, and 12 bases lay between the germline ends. CDR1 DFQATT and CDR2 SNEGSKA come from the germline V gene (reference sequence). CDR3 nucleotides: TGCAGTGCTAGAGATAGGGGCCCCGGCGAGCAGTACTTC. It encodes CSARDRGPGEQYF.

This chain links TRBV9 with TRBJ1-1; D is ambiguous. Trimming left V 0 bases short and J 4 bases short, with 10 bases between. Germline V gene sequence: CDR1 SGDLS, CDR2 YYNGEE. The CDR3 sequence is 14 residues long. The DNA for the CDR3 is TGTGCCAGCAGCGTAGATGGGGTTATCACTGAAGCTTTCTTT. Protein product: CASSVDGVITEAFF.

This clonotype was seen more than once but under ten times. The chain carries TRBV4-2 and TRBJ1-1; tentative D call: TRBD1 (5 bases). The CDR3 consists of 13 residues. Trimming pared 6 bases from V and 0 bases from J, leaving 8 bases between. Germline lookup yields CDR1 LGHNA and CDR2 YNFKEQ. The CDR3 is CASRATVNTEAFF. Written as DNA, the CDR3 is TGTGCCAGCAGGGCGACAGTGAACACTGAAGCTTTCTTT.

The table lists this clonotype with a few counts. The V and J genes are TRBV20-1 and TRBJ2-1; unclear D gene. With 5 bases removed from V and 9 bases from J, the gap between germline ends came to 20 bases. The CDR3 is made up of 14 amino acids. Germline-derived CDR1 and CDR2 are DFQATT and SNEGSKA (reference sequence). The CDR3 spells CSAQKPPGSGEQFF. The DNA for the CDR3 is TGCAGTGCTCAGAAACCGCCTGGCTCCGGTGAGCAGTTCTTC.

The chain couples TRBV6-4 to TRBJ2-3; 12 nucleotides line up with TRBD2. The CDR3 sequence is 16 residues long. Germline V gene data show CDR1 as MRHNA and CDR2 as SNTAGT. V dropped 6 bases and J dropped 2; count of bases not matched to a gene: 6. The CDR3 sequence is CASRETSGGHTDTQYF. The CDR3 coding sequence is TGTGCCAGCAGGGAAACTAGCGGGGGGCACACAGATACGCAGTATTTT.

This clonotype was found a few times. This sequence joins TRBV2 and TRBJ1-2, with no clear D. Germline values: CDR1 SNHLY, CDR2 FYNNEI. Trimming took off 7 bases at V and 3 bases at J, with 18 bases between the two ends. This CDR3 comprises 15 residues. The CDR3: CASIRVISVDYGYTF. The CDR3 DNA follows: TGTGCCAGCATTAGGGTAATCTCGGTAGACTATGGCTACACCTTC.

The chain has TRBV5-1 and TRBJ2-7; D remains ambiguous. Germline CDR1 and CDR2: SGHRS and YFSETQ. CDR3 size: 15 residues. Trimming left V 2 bases short and J 2 bases short, with 14 bases between. CDR3 bases: TGCGCCAGCAGCTTCCCCTGGGCGAGGACCTACGAGCAGTACTTC. Translated: CASSFPWARTYEQYF.